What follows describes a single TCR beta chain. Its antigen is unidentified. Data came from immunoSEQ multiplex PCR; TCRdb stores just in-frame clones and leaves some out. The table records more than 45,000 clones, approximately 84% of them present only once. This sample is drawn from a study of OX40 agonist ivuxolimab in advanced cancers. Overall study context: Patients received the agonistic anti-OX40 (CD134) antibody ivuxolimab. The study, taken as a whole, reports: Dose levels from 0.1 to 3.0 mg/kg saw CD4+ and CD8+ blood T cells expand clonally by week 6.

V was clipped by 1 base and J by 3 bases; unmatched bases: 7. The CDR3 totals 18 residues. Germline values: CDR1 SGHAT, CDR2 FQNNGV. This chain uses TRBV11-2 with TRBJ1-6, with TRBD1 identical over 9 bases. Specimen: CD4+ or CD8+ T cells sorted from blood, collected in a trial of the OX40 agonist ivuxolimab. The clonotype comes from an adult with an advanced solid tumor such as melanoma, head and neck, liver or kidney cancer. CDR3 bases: TGTGCCAGCAGCTTAGGCGGGGACAGGGCTTTCTATAATTCACCCCTCCACTTT. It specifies CASSLGGDRAFYNSPLHF.